This entry lists 10 T cell receptor beta chains sequenced from one sample in a study of memory CD4+ T cells and cytomegalovirus serostatus. Single viable CD3+CD4+CD8-CD45RO+ cells were sorted as the memory CD4+ T cells. Clones were sequenced by immunoSEQ multiplex PCR, and TCRdb holds only the in-frame ones, with some missing. The sample has 50,000 or so clones, 65% to 80% seen once. What was sequenced was memory CD4+ T cells from blood. Receptors were obtained from an adult in good health and CMV-seropositive.

This clone showed up just once. This chain links TRBV5-1 with TRBJ2-7; no clear D gene. The germline V and J ends were trimmed by 0 bases and 0 bases, with 7 bases remaining between them. The CDR3 contains 14 residues. CDR1 and CDR2 from the germline V gene are SGHRS and YFSETQ. For the CDR3, the DNA is TGCGCCAGCAGCTTGGAGGGAACCTCCTACGAGCAGTACTTC. Protein product: CASSLEGTSYEQYF.

This clone showed up just once. V usage is TRBV6-6 and J usage is TRBJ1-2, with 10 bases that match TRBD1. Germline V gene data show CDR1 as MNHNY and CDR2 as SVGAGI (reference sequence). V shed 3 bases and J 5 bases; nucleotides not matched to a gene: 6. This CDR3 comprises 15 residues. CDR3 sequence: CASSYNGQGVYGYTF. CDR3 nucleotides: TGTGCCAGCAGTTATAACGGACAGGGGGTTTATGGCTACACCTTC.

The genes are TRBV30 and TRBJ1-4, with D possibly TRBD1 on 5 matching bases. Deletions cut 7 bases from V and 3 bases from J, with 18 bases between. The CDR3 is made up of 15 amino acids. Germline CDR1 and CDR2: GTSNPN and SVGIG (reference sequence). CDR3 amino acids: CAYQEVGAANEKLFF. The CDR3 DNA is TGTGCCTACCAAGAGGTAGGGGCGGCTAATGAAAAACTGTTTTTT.

The chain joins TRBV7-8 to TRBJ1-6, with 12 bases matching TRBD1. Germline loops: CDR1 SGHVS, CDR2 FQNEAQ. CDR3 length: 15 amino acids. J was trimmed by 12 bases and V by 3 bases; bases with no gene match: 6. The CDR3: CASSFGDRGRGPLHF. DNA for the CDR3: TGTGCCAGCAGCTTTGGGGACAGGGGGCGAGGACCCCTCCACTTT.

V usage is TRBV5-4 and J usage is TRBJ1-2; TRBD1 might be the D (6 bases). The V end lost 4 bases, the J end lost 7 bases, and 11 bases lay between the germline ends. The CDR3 runs to 12 residues. Germline V gene lookup returns CDR1 SGHNT and CDR2 YYREEE (reference sequence). CDR3 coding DNA: TGTGCCAGCAGCAACCAGGGGTTTGGCTACACCTTC. Its translation is CASSNQGFGYTF.

V usage is TRBV28 and J usage is TRBJ1-2; D gene ambiguous. V was pared by 1 base and J by 0 bases, with 9 bases between. The CDR3 covers 15 residues. Germline CDR1 and CDR2: MDHEN and SYDVKM. The CDR3 DNA reads TGTGCCAGCAGTTTATTTCCGGTAGCTAACTATGGCTACACCTTC. Residues: CASSLFPVANYGYTF.

The rearrangement links TRBV19 to TRBJ2-2; tentatively, D is TRBD1 or TRBD2 (5 bases each). The CDR3 consists of 15 residues. Germline V gene data show CDR1 as LNHDA and CDR2 as SQIVND (reference sequence). Trimming shortened V by 7 bases and J by 6 bases, and 18 bases separated the two germline ends. CDR3 nucleotides: TGTGCCAGTATAGGGGACCCCCGGCTCCCCGGGGAGCTGTTTTTT. Its protein product is CASIGDPRLPGELFF. The complete variable domain, with remaining parts taken from reference TRBV19 and TRBJ2-2, reads DGGITQSPKYLFRKEGQNVTLSCEQNLNHDAMYWYRQDPGQGLRLIYYSQIVNDFQKGDIAEGYSVSREKKESFPLTVTSAQKNPTAFYLCASIGDPRLPGELFFGEGSRLTVL.

The rearrangement links TRBV5-4 to TRBJ2-6, with 11 bases that match TRBD1. CDR3 length: 18 amino acids. V gave up 4 bases and J gave up 2 bases; unmatched junction bases: 8. CDR1 SGHNT and CDR2 YYREEE come from the germline V gene (reference sequence). For the CDR3, the DNA is TGTGCCAGCAGCGCCAGGACAGGGGGCGTAACTGGGGCCAACGTCCTGACTTTC. This sequence encodes CASSARTGGVTGANVLTF.

J is TRBJ2-4 and V is TRBV7-2; TRBD2 matches 9 bases. The germline CDR1 and CDR2 sequences are SGHTA and FQGNSA. The CDR3 loop spans 15 amino acids. V shed 5 bases and J 2 bases; nucleotides not matched to a gene: 4. The CDR3 here is CASSPTSGTKNIQYF. CDR3 bases: TGTGCCAGCAGCCCGACTAGCGGAACCAAAAACATTCAGTACTTC.

This clone has a single count. The chain has TRBV28 and TRBJ2-3; weak D call: TRBD2 (5 bases). The CDR3 sequence is 13 residues long. V was trimmed by 5 bases and J by 2 bases, leaving 8 bases between them. Germline CDR1 MDHEN, CDR2 SYDVKM. The CDR3 loop reads CASSPGDTDTQYF. In DNA, the CDR3 is TGTGCCAGCAGTCCCGGGGACACAGATACGCAGTATTTT.